This TCR beta chain derives from a study of T-cell memory formation after mild COVID-19. The wider study: Largely donor-specific sequence clusters came from two donors. Points from the study as a whole: The CD4+ clones that contracted clustered mainly within CM and EM, and the CD8+ clones concentrated in EMRA. Some clones that responded turned up in pre-infection memory, which suggests that cross-reactive memory joined in.

This clonotype has at least ten counts. Its specificity is unknown. Germline CDR1 MNHEY, CDR2 SVGAGI. This CDR3 has 15 amino acids. J was trimmed by 3 bases and V by 5 bases; bases with no gene match: 2. 5'RACE primed at constant segments yielded TCR alpha and TCR beta cDNA libraries bearing sample barcodes and UMIs. TCRdb analysed the 5' RACE reads with MiXCR anew, one entry per CDR3 protein. The table lists over 150,000 distinct CDR3 sequences, about a fifth of them singletons. The sample was PBMCs or a T cell subset sorted from them (not recorded which). The chain recombines TRBV6-5 with TRBJ2-1; 12 bases line up with TRBD2. This TCR was recovered from an adult woman who had mild COVID-19 (a few samples of this study predate the infection). Cell type and time point are not known. CDR3 DNA: TGTGCCAGCAGTCGGACTAGCGGGGACTACAATGAGCAGTTCTTC. This encodes CASSRTSGDYNEQFF.